A selection of T cell receptor beta chains follows, all from one sample in a study of control samples from healthy donors and cancer patients. The protocol was immunoSEQ multiplex PCR, while the TCRdb copy is restricted to in-frame clones and leaves out a portion. Here the sample spans a few hundred thousand clones, over 75% being singletons. Sequencing was carried out using PBMCs. The source is a man in his forties or fifties with head and neck cancer. Both conserved end residues are part of each CDR3. A D gene is named only where the DNA matches it firmly. Clone size is not always given. Where it is, it says once, few, many or a class for expanded clones.

>TRBV6-5|TRBD2|NA|TRBJ2-1
CASSYTGRERGSEQFF
TGTGCCAGCAGTTACACGGGGAGGGAGCGGGGGTCTGAGCAGTTCTTC
>TRBV9|TRBD1|NA|TRBJ1-6
CASSETGPMNSPLHF
TGTGCCAGCAGCGAGACAGGGCCCATGAATTCACCCCTCCACTTT
>TRBV13|NA|NA|TRBJ2-2
CASSLSGELFF
TGTGCCAGCAGCTTAAGCGGGGAGCTGTTTTTT
>TRBV10-3|NA|NA|TRBJ1-4
CAISEGGLEKLFF
TGTGCCATCAGTGAGGGGGGCCTTGAAAAACTGTTTTTT
>TRBV19|NA|NA|TRBJ1-5
CASSIGSRANQPQHF
TGTGCCAGTAGTATTGGTAGCAGGGCCAATCAGCCCCAGCATTTT
>TRBV28|NA|NA|TRBJ2-7
CASSLESSYYEQYF
TGTGCCAGCAGTTTAGAATCAAGCTACTACGAGCAGTACTTC
>TRBV9|NA|NA|TRBJ2-7
CASSVETDDLHF
TGTGCCAGCAGCGTAGAGACAGACGATTTGCACTTC
>TRBV27|NA|NA|TRBJ2-2
CASSLLGAGGELFF
TGTGCCAGCAGTTTATTGGGGGCCGGCGGGGAGCTGTTTTTT
>TRBV5-1|TRBD2|NA|TRBJ2-2
CASSFHKASGGSANTGELFF
TGCGCCAGCAGCTTCCATAAGGCTAGCGGGGGATCCGCGAACACCGGGGAGCTGTTTTTT
>TRBV2|NA|NA|TRBJ2-2
CADQAGGGELFF
TGTGCCGACCAGGCGGGCGGAGGGGAGCTGTTTTTT
>TRBV7-2|NA|NA|TRBJ2-4
CASSLGGASRDIQYF
TGTGCCAGCAGCTTAGGGGGGGCCAGCAGGGACATTCAGTACTTC
>TRBV28|NA|NA|TRBJ2-1
CASSLPPSSYNEQFF
TGTGCCAGCAGTTTACCCCCTAGCTCCTACAATGAGCAGTTCTTC
>TRBV19|TRBD1|NA|TRBJ2-5
CASRKLGTEETQYF
TGTGCCAGTAGAAAGCTAGGGACAGAAGAGACCCAGTACTTC
>TRBV5-6|TRBD2|NA|TRBJ2-7
CASSGTSGAREQYF
TGTGCCAGCAGCGGAACTAGCGGGGCACGCGAGCAGTACTTC
>TRBV11-2|TRBD1|NA|TRBJ1-2
CASSQEGAGGYTF
TGTGCCAGCAGCCAAGAGGGGGCTGGAGGCTACACCTTC
>TRBV29-1|NA|NA|TRBJ1-3
CSVNPSGDSGNTIYF
TGCAGCGTCAACCCTTCAGGGGACTCTGGAAACACCATATATTTT
>TRBV7-2|NA|NA|TRBJ2-5
CASSLFTAVRYF
TGTGCCAGCAGCCTGTTTACAGCCGTTCGGTACTTC
>TRBV19|NA|NA|TRBJ2-7
CASNLGPRDYEQYF
TGTGCCAGTAACTTGGGACCCAGGGATTACGAGCAGTACTTC
>TRBV5-1|TRBD2|NA|TRBJ2-2
CASTPIAGVSTGELFF
TGCGCCAGCACTCCGATAGCGGGAGTTTCTACCGGGGAGCTGTTTTTT
>TRBV7-9|TRBD1|few|TRBJ2-5
CASSLAGQAQETQYF
TGTGCCAGCAGCTTAGCCGGACAGGCCCAAGAGACCCAGTACTTC
>TRBV28|NA|NA|TRBJ1-2
CASSRGGSLDYGYTF
TGTGCCAGCAGCAGGGGCGGGAGCCTCGATTATGGCTACACCTTC
>TRBV28|NA|NA|TRBJ1-5
CASSLRQGGNQPQHF
TGTGCCAGCAGTTTAAGGCAGGGAGGCAATCAGCCCCAGCATTTT
>TRBV30|TRBD1|NA|TRBJ2-1
CAWNIPGTGNEQFF
TGTGCCTGGAATATCCCCGGGACAGGTAATGAGCAGTTCTTC
>TRBV28|TRBD1|NA|TRBJ2-6
CASSPTGAGANVLTF
TGTGCCAGCAGTCCTACAGGGGCTGGGGCCAACGTCCTGACTTTC
>TRBV29-1|NA|NA|TRBJ1-1
CSGKQVQNTEAFF
TGCAGCGGGAAGCAAGTTCAGAACACTGAAGCTTTCTTT
>TRBV7-3|TRBD2|NA|TRBJ2-3
CASSFRGGSTDTQYF
TGTGCCAGCAGCTTCCGGGGGGGTAGCACAGATACGCAGTATTTT
>TRBV6-5|NA|NA|TRBJ2-1
CASRASAFSYNEQFF
TGTGCCAGCAGGGCCAGCGCCTTTTCCTACAATGAGCAGTTCTTC
>TRBV5-5|NA|NA|TRBJ1-5
CASSLERQGTQPQHF
TGTGCCAGCAGCTTGGAGAGGCAGGGTACCCAGCCCCAGCATTTT
>TRBV6-5|NA|NA|TRBJ2-7
CASSFTTYEQYF
TGTGCCAGCAGTTTTACCACCTACGAGCAGTACTTC
>TRBV19|NA|NA|TRBJ2-3
CASSKGGEADTQYF
TGTGCCAGTAGTAAGGGTGGTGAGGCGGATACGCAGTATTTT
>TRBV5-5|NA|NA|TRBJ2-7
CASSLETGLAYEQYF
TGTGCCAGCAGCTTGGAAACGGGCTTAGCCTACGAGCAGTACTTC
>TRBV11-2|NA|once|TRBJ1-5
CASSLAPTTGSNQPQHF
TGTGCCAGCAGCTTAGCCCCCACAACAGGTTCAAATCAGCCCCAGCATTTT
>TRBV6-4|TRBD2|NA|TRBJ2-3
CASRALAASTDTQYF
TGTGCCAGCAGGGCCCTAGCGGCTAGCACAGATACGCAGTATTTT
>TRBV4-1|TRBD1|NA|TRBJ2-7
CASSQVKTGAYEQYF
TGCGCCAGCAGCCAGGTAAAGACAGGGGCCTACGAGCAGTACTTC
>TRBV5-1|TRBD2|NA|TRBJ2-5
CASSDGGLAGGETQYF
TGCGCCAGCAGCGATGGGGGACTAGCGGGAGGAGAGACCCAGTACTTC
>TRBV14|NA|NA|TRBJ2-3
CASSPATTDTQYF
TGTGCCAGCAGCCCCGCGACCACAGATACGCAGTATTTT
>TRBV4-2|NA|few|TRBJ2-7
CASSPRLISYEQYF
TGTGCCAGCAGCCCGCGACTGATCTCCTACGAGCAGTACTTC
>TRBV4-1|NA|once|TRBJ1-4
CARVRPGLPNEKLFF
TGCGCCAGGGTCCGGCCCGGACTGCCGAATGAAAAACTGTTTTTT
>TRBV6-6|NA|once|TRBJ2-1
CASSYSGDEQFF
TGTGCCAGCAGTTACTCGGGGGATGAGCAGTTCTTC
>TRBV9|NA|NA|TRBJ2-4
CASSVVGGGDGRENIQYF
TGTGCCAGCAGCGTAGTTGGAGGGGGCGACGGTCGGGAGAACATTCAGTACTTC
>TRBV12-3/TRBV12-4|NA|NA|TRBJ1-2
CASRGGLVGYTF
TGTGCCAGCAGAGGAGGTTTGGTTGGCTACACCTTC
>TRBV7-9|TRBD1|NA|TRBJ2-7
CASSDGQGRSYEQYF
TGTGCCAGCAGCGACGGACAGGGACGATCCTACGAGCAGTACTTC